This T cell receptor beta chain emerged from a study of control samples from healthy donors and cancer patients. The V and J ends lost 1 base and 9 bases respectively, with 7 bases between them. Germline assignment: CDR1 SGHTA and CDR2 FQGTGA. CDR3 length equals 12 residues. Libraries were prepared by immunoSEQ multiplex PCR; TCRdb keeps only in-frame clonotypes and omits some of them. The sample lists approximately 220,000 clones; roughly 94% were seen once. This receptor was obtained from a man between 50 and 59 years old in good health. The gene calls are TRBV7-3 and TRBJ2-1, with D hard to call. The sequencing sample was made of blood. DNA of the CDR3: TGTGCCAGCAGCTTAAGTTCGGGTGAGCAGTTCTTC. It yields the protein CASSLSSGEQFF. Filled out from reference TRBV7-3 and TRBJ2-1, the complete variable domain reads GAGVSQTPSNKVTEKGKYVELRCDPISGHTALYWYRQSLGQGPEFLIYFQGTGAADDSGLPNDRFFAVRPEGSVSTLKIQRTERGDSAVYLCASSLSSGEQFFGPGTRLTVL.